Listed below are T cell receptor beta chains from one sample, sequenced in a study of T cell repertoires in cytomegalovirus infection. MiXCR, applied by TCRdb to the reads, yields one record per CDR3 protein. The profile shows approximately 1,000,000 distinct CDR3 sequences, 25% to 40% of them singletons. Their antigens remain unidentified. The specimen comprised cultured CD8+ T cells from PBMCs, sampled from culture after CMV antigen stimulation. All receptors come from a human donor in good health (CMV status not recorded). Some clones in this sample may be carry-over from other donors' samples. The CDR3 runs from the conserved cysteine through the conserved F or W. A D gene is named only where the DNA matches it firmly. Clone size is not always given. Where it is, it says once, few, many or a class for expanded clones.

size	V	D	J	DNA	CDR3
many	TRBV7-8	NA	TRBJ2-5	TGTGCCAGCAGCTTAGTTACAGGCGACCAAGAGACCCAGTACTTC	CASSLVTGDQETQYF
NA	TRBV9	TRBD1	TRBJ1-1	TGTGCCAGCATGGGACAGGGAGGAAGGACTGAAGCTTTCTTT	CASMGQGGRTEAFF
NA	TRBV5-4	NA	TRBJ2-5	TGTGCCAGCAGCCCCCGAGGGCGGAAAGAGACCCAGTACTTC	CASSPRGRKETQYF
few	TRBV7-6	NA	TRBJ2-1	TGTGCCAGCAGTACCTTAGACCAGGAGGCTTACAATGAGCAGTTCTTC	CASSTLDQEAYNEQFF
NA	TRBV13	NA	TRBJ2-3	TGTGCCAGCAGCCCATGGTCCGGCCTAAGCACAGATACGCAGTATTTT	CASSPWSGLSTDTQYF
NA	TRBV5-1	TRBD1	TRBJ1-1	TGCGCCAGCAGCTATATAGGACAGGCACTTGAAGCTTTCTTT	CASSYIGQALEAFF
NA	TRBV28	NA	TRBJ1-3	TGTGCCAGCAGTTTTTGGGGGACTGGAAACACCATATATTTT	CASSFWGTGNTIYF
NA	TRBV7-2	NA	TRBJ1-1	TGTGCCAGCAGCTTAGATATGGTTTTCTACACTGAAGCTTTCTTT	CASSLDMVFYTEAFF
many	TRBV7-8	NA	TRBJ1-5	TGTGCCAGCAGCGTCCAGGGACGGGACTTTTGGGATAGCAATCAGCCCCAGCATTTT	CASSVQGRDFWDSNQPQHF
NA	TRBV13	TRBD2	TRBJ2-1	TGTGCCAGCAGCTTGGGAAGACTAGCCGGTGAGCAGTTCTTC	CASSLGRLAGEQFF
NA	TRBV7-4	TRBD1	TRBJ2-3	TGTGCCAGCAGCTCTAGGGGGACAGACCTTACAGATACGCAGTATTTT	CASSSRGTDLTDTQYF
NA	TRBV27	NA	TRBJ2-1	TGTGCCAGCAGTTTAGGGCCCCGGGTGGTCAATGAGCAGTTCTTT	CASSLGPRVVNEQFF
NA	TRBV12-3/TRBV12-4	NA	TRBJ1-3	TGTGCCAGCAGTTTCTCAGGGCCGGGCAACACCATATATTTT	CASSFSGPGNTIYF
few	TRBV29-1	NA	TRBJ2-1	TGCAGCGTTTGGGACGGGGGGCGGAGTGAGCAGTTCTTC	CSVWDGGRSEQFF
few	TRBV7-9	TRBD2	TRBJ2-1	TGTGCCAGCAGCACTGGTAGCGGGGGTTACAATGAGCAGTTCTTC	CASSTGSGGYNEQFF
few	TRBV20-1	TRBD2	TRBJ2-3	TGCAGTGCTAGAGGATCTAGCGGGGGCACAGATACGCAGTATTTT	CSARGSSGGTDTQYF
NA	TRBV19	NA	TRBJ1-2	TGTGCCAGTAGTCCCCGGAAGTTCCTCGATCCGCTTCTATATGGCTACACCTTC	CASSPRKFLDPLLYGYTF
NA	TRBV9	NA	TRBJ2-5	TGTGCCAGCAGCGGAGGTGGCAGTGGGGAGACCCAGTACTTC	CASSGGGSGETQYF
few	TRBV27	TRBD1	TRBJ2-3	TGTGCCAGCAGTTACAGGGGCCGGTCGACAGATACGCAGTATTTT	CASSYRGRSTDTQYF
few	TRBV6-5	NA	TRBJ2-1	TGTGCCAGCAGTTACTCTGGCGAGAATGAGCAGTTCTTC	CASSYSGENEQFF
NA	TRBV7-6	TRBD1	TRBJ1-5	TGTGCCAGCAGCCAGACAGGGAGAGGCAATCAGCCCCAGCATTTT	CASSQTGRGNQPQHF
once	TRBV6-1	NA	TRBJ2-5	TGTGCCAACAGTGAAGGGAGAGGGCCTCAGATACTCCAAGAGACCCAGTACTTC	CANSEGRGPQILQETQYF
NA	TRBV5-6	NA	TRBJ2-4	TGTGCCAGCAGCCAACTCGTTATAGCCAAAAACATTCAGTACTTC	CASSQLVIAKNIQYF
NA	TRBV6-5	NA	TRBJ2-3	TGTGCCAGCAGTTACTCCACACCACCCGGGGGCACAGATACGCAGTATTTT	CASSYSTPPGGTDTQYF
NA	TRBV10-3	NA	TRBJ2-2	TGTGCCATCAGTGAGAAATGGAACACCGGGGAGCTGTTTTTT	CAISEKWNTGELFF
few	TRBV6-6	NA	TRBJ2-7	TGTGCCAGCAGGAAAGACTACGAGCAGTACTTC	CASRKDYEQYF
NA	TRBV10-2	NA	TRBJ2-1	TGCGCCAGCATACAGGGATATGAGCAGTTCTTC	CASIQGYEQFF
NA	TRBV12-5	NA	TRBJ2-1	TGTGCTAGTGGTTTGGTAGGCGGGACAGACGATGAGCAGTTCTTC	CASGLVGGTDDEQFF
few	TRBV6-5	TRBD1	TRBJ1-4	TGTGCCAGCAGTTCCCCCCTCGGACAGGGAGAAGAAAAACTGTTTTTT	CASSSPLGQGEEKLFF
few	TRBV19	TRBD1	TRBJ1-5	TGTGCCAGTAGTCCACCCGGGACAGGGAGCAGCAATCAGCCCCAGCATTTT	CASSPPGTGSSNQPQHF
NA	TRBV14	NA	TRBJ1-1	TGTGCCAGCAGCCATCCCGGAGGGGGTGAGACTGAAGCTTTCTTT	CASSHPGGGETEAFF
few	TRBV4-2	NA	TRBJ1-5	TGTGCCAGCAGCCACATCTCCGGGAGAAATCAGCCCCAGCATTTT	CASSHISGRNQPQHF
many	TRBV10-3	NA	TRBJ1-6	TGTGCCATCAGTGAGAGAGCCGGAGGGAGCTCCTATAATTCACCCCTCCACTTT	CAISERAGGSSYNSPLHF
few	TRBV20-1	NA	TRBJ1-5	TGCAGTGCTAGACCAGCCGGGGCTAACAATCAGCCCCAGCATTTT	CSARPAGANNQPQHF
NA	TRBV6-1	TRBD2	TRBJ2-3	TGTGCCAACAGTCCCGACTGGACTAGCGGGGGGGCTGGGGGGGCAGATACGCAGTATTTT	CANSPDWTSGGAGGADTQYF
few	TRBV7-9	TRBD1	TRBJ1-4	TGTGCCAGCAGTCCCCGCGGGACAGGGGTCGAAAAACTGTTTTTT	CASSPRGTGVEKLFF
NA	TRBV6-1	NA	TRBJ2-6	TGTGCCAGCAGTGAAGTGTTCCTTGGGGCCAACGTCCTGACTTTC	CASSEVFLGANVLTF
NA	TRBV27	NA	TRBJ1-2	TGTGCCAGCAGCTCCGGCGGGGGGGAGTCCGTCACCTTC	CASSSGGGESVTF
NA	TRBV5-4	NA	TRBJ2-5	TGTGCCAGCAGCTTCGGGGCGGGGCCAGAGGCCCAGTACTTC	CASSFGAGPEAQYF
NA	TRBV13	NA	TRBJ2-3	TGTGCCAGCAGCTTCCGGACAGCCACAGATACGCAGTATTTT	CASSFRTATDTQYF
NA	TRBV6-2/TRBV6-3	NA	TRBJ2-2	TGTGCCAGCAGTTACTTCCCGCCAGGGGAAGCTCCCGAGAACACCGGGGAGCTGTTTTTT	CASSYFPPGEAPENTGELFF
NA	TRBV7-3	TRBD2	TRBJ2-3	TGTGCCAGCAGCCACCCTCTAGACAGCGGGGAGAGCACAGATACGCAGTATTTT	CASSHPLDSGESTDTQYF
NA	TRBV6-1	TRBD2	TRBJ2-1	TGTGCCAGCACACCCTCACGGGGGACTAGCGGGGGGCCCTACAATGAGCAGTTCTTC	CASTPSRGTSGGPYNEQFF
NA	TRBV6-6	NA	TRBJ2-7	TGTGCCAGCAGTTACTCGGACAACCTTCCGGGAGAGCAGTACTTC	CASSYSDNLPGEQYF
NA	TRBV6-1	TRBD1	TRBJ2-1	TGTGCCAGCAGGGGGGACAGGGGATACAATGAGCAGTTCTTC	CASRGDRGYNEQFF
few	TRBV7-9	TRBD1	TRBJ2-7	TGTGCCAGCAGCCTTAGGGGGCGCACAATCGACGAGCAGTACTTC	CASSLRGRTIDEQYF
few	TRBV4-1	NA	TRBJ2-7	TGCGCCAGCAGCCAAGGAATAGGCTCCTACGAGCAGTACTTC	CASSQGIGSYEQYF
NA	TRBV2	TRBD1	TRBJ2-1	TGTGCCAGCAGCGGGACAGCATCCTACAATGAGCAGTTCTTC	CASSGTASYNEQFF
many	TRBV7-2	TRBD1	TRBJ1-2	TGTGCCAGCAGCCCAGGACAGGTTCCAGCTAACTATGGCTACACCTTC	CASSPGQVPANYGYTF
NA	TRBV6-1	NA	TRBJ1-1	TGTGCCAGCAGTGAAGGTCGTGTGGTGAACACTGAAGCTTTCTTT	CASSEGRVVNTEAFF
NA	TRBV7-2	NA	TRBJ2-2	TGTGCCAGCAGCTGGGTGGGGGGGCAGGCCGGGGAGCTGTTTTTT	CASSWVGGQAGELFF
many	TRBV7-2	TRBD2	TRBJ2-3	TGTGCCAGCAGCCCAGCGGGGGGGCCGGGAGATACGCAGTATTTT	CASSPAGGPGDTQYF
few	TRBV7-2	NA	TRBJ1-2	TGTGCCAGCAGTCCCTCCGGGGAGGATCGCACCTTC	CASSPSGEDRTF
few	TRBV4-1	NA	TRBJ2-1	TGCGCCAGCAGCCAAGTAGCCCAGAGCTCCTACAATGAGCAGTTCTTC	CASSQVAQSSYNEQFF
NA	TRBV6-2/TRBV6-3	NA	TRBJ2-3	TGTGCCAGCAGCCCCACCTCGGGCAGGGGTAGCACAGATACGCAGTATTTT	CASSPTSGRGSTDTQYF
few	TRBV12-3/TRBV12-4	TRBD2	TRBJ2-1	TGTGCCAGCAGTCCGAACCCGGGGGGGTACAATGAGCAGTTCTTC	CASSPNPGGYNEQFF
NA	TRBV6-5	NA	TRBJ2-5	TGTGCCAGCAGTTACGGAGGGAGATACCAAGAGACCCAGTACTTC	CASSYGGRYQETQYF